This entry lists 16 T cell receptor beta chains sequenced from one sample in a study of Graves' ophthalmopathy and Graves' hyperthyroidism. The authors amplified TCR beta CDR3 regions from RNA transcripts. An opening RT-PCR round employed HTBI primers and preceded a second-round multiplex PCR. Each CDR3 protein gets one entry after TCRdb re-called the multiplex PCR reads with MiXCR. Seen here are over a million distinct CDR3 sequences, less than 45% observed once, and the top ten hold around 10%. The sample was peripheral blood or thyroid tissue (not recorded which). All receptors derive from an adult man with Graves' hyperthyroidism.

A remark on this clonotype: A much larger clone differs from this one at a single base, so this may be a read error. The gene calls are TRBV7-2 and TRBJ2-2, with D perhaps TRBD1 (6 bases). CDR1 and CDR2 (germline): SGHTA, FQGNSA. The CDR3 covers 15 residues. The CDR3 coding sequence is TGTGCCAGCAGCCCGAGGAACAGGGACACCAGGGAGCTGTTTTTT. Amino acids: CASSPRNRDTRELFF.

The CDR3 sequence: CASSQDSGLGYEQYF. In DNA form, the CDR3 reads TGCGCCAGCAGCCAAGATTCGGGCCTCGGGTACGAGCAGTACTTC. The chain links TRBV4-1 to TRBJ2-7; no definite D call. The CDR3 loop spans 15 amino acids. V dropped 0 bases and J dropped 4 bases, with 13 bases sitting between them. In germline, CDR1 is MGHRA, CDR2 YSYEKL.

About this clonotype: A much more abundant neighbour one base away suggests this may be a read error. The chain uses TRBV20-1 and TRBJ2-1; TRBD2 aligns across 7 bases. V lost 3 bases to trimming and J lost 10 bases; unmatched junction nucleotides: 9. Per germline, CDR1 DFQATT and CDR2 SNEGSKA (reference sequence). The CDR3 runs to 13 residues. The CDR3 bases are TGCAGTGCTAGTGGGAGGGATCGATACGAGCAGTTCTTC. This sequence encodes CSASGRDRYEQFF.

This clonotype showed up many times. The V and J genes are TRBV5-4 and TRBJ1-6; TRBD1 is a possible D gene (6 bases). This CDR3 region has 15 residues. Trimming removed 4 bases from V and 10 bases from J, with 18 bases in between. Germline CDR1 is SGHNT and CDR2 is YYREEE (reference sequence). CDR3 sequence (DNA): TGTGCCAGCAGCCCAGGGGCTAATGTCCCGTCACCCCTCCACTTT. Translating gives CASSPGANVPSPLHF.

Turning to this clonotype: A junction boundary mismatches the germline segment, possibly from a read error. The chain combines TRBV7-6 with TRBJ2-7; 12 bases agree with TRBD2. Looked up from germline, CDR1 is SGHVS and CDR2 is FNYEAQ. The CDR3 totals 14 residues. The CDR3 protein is CASSFSGLAGEQCF. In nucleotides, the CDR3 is TGTGCCAGCAGCTTCTCGGGACTAGCGGGCGAGCAGTGCTTC.

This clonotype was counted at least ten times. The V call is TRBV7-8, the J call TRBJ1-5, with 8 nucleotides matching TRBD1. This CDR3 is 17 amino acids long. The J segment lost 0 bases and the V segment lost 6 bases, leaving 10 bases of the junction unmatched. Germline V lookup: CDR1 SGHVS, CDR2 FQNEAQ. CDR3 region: CASSSGTGLDSNQPQHF. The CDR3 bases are TGTGCCAGCAGTTCCGGGACAGGCTTAGATAGCAATCAGCCCCAGCATTTT. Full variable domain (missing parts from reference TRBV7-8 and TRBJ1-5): GAGVSQSPRYKVAKRGQDVALRCDPISGHVSLFWYQQALGQGPEFLTYFQNEAQLDKSGLPSDRFFAERPEGSVSTLKIQRTQQEDSAVYLCASSSGTGLDSNQPQHFGDGTRLSIL.

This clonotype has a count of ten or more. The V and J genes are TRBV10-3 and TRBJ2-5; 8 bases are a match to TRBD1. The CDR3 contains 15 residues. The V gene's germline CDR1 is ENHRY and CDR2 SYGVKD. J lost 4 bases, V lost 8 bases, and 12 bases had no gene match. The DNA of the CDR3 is TGTGCCATCGGTGGGGGGCAGGGGGCTCTAGAGACCCAGTACTTC. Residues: CAIGGGQGALETQYF.

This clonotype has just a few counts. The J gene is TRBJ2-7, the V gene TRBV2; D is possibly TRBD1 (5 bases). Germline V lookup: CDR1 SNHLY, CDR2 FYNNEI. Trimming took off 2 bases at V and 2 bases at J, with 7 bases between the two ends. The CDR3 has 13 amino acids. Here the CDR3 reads CASSESTAYEQYF. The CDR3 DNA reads TGTGCCAGCAGTGAATCGACAGCCTACGAGCAGTACTTC.

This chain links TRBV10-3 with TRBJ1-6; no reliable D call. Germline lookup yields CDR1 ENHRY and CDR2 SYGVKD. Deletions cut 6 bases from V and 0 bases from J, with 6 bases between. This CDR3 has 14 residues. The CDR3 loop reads CAIRGYSYNSPLHF. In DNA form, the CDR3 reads TGTGCCATCAGGGGGTACTCCTATAATTCACCCCTCCACTTT.

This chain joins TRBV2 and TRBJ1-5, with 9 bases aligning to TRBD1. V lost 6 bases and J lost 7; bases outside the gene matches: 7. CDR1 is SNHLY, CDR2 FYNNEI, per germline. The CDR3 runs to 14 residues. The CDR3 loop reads CASREGQGGQPQHF. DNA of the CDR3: TGTGCCAGCAGAGAGGGACAGGGAGGACAGCCCCAGCATTTT.

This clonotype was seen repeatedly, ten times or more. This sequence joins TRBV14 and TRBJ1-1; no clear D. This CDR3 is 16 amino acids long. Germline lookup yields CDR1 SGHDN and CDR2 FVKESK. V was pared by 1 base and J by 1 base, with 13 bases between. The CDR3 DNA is TGTGCCAGCAGCCAAGTTTTAGTAACGGGGAACACTGAAGCTTTCTTT. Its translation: CASSQVLVTGNTEAFF.

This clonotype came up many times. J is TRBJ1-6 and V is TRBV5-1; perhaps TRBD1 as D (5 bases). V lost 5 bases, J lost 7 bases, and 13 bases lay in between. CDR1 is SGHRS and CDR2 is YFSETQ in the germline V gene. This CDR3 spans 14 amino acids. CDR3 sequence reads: CASRPWGENSPLHF. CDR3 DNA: TGCGCCAGCAGACCCTGGGGGGAGAATTCACCCCTCCACTTT.

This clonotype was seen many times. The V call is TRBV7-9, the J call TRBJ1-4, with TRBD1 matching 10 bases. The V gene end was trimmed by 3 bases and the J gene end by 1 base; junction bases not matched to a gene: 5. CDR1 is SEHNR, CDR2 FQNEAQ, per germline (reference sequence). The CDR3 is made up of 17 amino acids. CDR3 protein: CASSFWTGGGTNEKLFF. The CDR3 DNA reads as TGTGCCAGCAGCTTCTGGACAGGGGGGGGAACTAATGAAAAACTGTTTTTT.

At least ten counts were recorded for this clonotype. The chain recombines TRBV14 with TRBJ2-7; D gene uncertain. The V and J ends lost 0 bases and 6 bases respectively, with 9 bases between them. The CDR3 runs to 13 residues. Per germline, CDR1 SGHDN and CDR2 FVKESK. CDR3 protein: CASSQESVSEQYF. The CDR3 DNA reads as TGTGCCAGCAGCCAAGAATCGGTCTCCGAGCAGTACTTC.

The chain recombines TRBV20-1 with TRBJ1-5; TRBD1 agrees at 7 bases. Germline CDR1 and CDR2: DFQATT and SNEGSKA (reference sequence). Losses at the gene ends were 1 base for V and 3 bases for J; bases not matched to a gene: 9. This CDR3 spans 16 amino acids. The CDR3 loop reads CSARVSGRGHNQPQHF. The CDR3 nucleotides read TGCAGTGCTAGAGTGTCAGGGAGGGGGCACAATCAGCCCCAGCATTTT.

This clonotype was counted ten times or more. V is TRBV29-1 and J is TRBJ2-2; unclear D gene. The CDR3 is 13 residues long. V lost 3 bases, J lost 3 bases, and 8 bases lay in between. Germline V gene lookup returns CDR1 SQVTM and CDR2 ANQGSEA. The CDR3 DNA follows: TGCAGCGTTGATTCCCTCGACACCGGGGAGCTGTTTTTT. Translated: CSVDSLDTGELFF.